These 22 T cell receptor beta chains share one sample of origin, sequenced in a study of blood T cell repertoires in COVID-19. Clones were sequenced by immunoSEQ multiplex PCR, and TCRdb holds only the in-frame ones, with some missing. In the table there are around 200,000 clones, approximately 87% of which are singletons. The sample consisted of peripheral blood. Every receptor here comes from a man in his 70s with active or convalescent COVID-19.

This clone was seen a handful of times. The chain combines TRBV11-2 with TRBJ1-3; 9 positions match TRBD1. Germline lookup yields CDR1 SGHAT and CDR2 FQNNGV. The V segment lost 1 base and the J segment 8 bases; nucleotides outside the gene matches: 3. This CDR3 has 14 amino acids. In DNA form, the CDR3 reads TGTGCCAGCAGCTTAGTGGGACAGGGATACACCATATATTTT. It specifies CASSLVGQGYTIYF.

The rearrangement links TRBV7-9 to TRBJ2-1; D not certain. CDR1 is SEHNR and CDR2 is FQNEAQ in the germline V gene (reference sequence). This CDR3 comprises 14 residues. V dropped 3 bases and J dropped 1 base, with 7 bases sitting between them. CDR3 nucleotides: TGTGCCAGCAGCTTCGCCGGTTCCTACAATGAGCAGTTCTTC. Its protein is CASSFAGSYNEQFF.

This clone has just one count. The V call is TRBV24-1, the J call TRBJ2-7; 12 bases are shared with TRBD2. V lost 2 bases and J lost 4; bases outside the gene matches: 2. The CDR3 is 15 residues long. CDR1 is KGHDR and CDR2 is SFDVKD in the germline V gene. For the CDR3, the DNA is TGTGCCACCAGTGATTCGACTAGCGGGAGTTACGAGCAGTACTTC. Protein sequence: CATSDSTSGSYEQYF.

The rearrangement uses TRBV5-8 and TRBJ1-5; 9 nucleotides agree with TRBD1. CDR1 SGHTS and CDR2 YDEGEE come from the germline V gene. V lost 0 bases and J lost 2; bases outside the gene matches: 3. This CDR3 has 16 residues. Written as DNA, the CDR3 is TGTGCCAGCAGCTTGGGGACAGGGGTCGGCAATCAGCCCCAGCATTTT. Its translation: CASSLGTGVGNQPQHF.

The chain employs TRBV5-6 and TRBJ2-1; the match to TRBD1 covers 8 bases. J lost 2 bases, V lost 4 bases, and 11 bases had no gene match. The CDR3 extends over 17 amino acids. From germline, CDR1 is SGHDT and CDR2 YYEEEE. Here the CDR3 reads CASSPPAWTGPYNEQFF. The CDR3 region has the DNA TGTGCCAGCAGCCCCCCCGCCTGGACAGGGCCCTACAATGAGCAGTTCTTC.

The CDR3 here is CAWNLGQFNQPQHF. Written as DNA, the CDR3 is TGTGCCTGGAATCTGGGACAGTTTAATCAGCCCCAGCATTTT. The chain is built from TRBV30 and TRBJ1-5; TRBD1 aligns across 7 bases. Germline V gene sequence: CDR1 GTSNPN, CDR2 SVGIG (reference sequence). This CDR3 has 14 amino acids. V was pared by 4 bases and J by 4 bases, with 7 bases of the junction left unmatched.

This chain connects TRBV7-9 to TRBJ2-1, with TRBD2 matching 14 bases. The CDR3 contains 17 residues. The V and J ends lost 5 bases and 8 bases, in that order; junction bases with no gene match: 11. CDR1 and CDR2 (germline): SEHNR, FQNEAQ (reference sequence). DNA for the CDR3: TGTGCCAGCAGCCCTGCCCCGGGACTAGCGGGAGCAGATGAGCAGTTCTTC. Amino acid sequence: CASSPAPGLAGADEQFF.

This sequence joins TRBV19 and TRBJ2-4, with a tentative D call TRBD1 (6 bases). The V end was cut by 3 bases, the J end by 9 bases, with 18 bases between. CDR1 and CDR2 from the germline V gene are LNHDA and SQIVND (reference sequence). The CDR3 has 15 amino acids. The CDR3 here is CASSISQGPRGIQYF. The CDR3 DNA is TGTGCCAGTAGTATCTCACAGGGCCCAAGGGGCATTCAGTACTTC.

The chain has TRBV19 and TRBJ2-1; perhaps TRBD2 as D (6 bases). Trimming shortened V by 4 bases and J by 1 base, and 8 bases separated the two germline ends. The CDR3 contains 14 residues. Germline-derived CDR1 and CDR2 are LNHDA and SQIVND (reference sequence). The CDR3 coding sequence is TGTGCCAGTAGTAGGAGGGGATCCTACAATGAGCAGTTCTTC. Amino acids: CASSRRGSYNEQFF.

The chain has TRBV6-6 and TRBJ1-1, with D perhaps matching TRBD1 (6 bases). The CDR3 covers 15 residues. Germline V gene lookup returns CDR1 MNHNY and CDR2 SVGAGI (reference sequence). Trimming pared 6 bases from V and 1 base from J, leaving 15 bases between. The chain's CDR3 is CASRVQGTSNTEAFF. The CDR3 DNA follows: TGTGCCAGCAGAGTACAGGGAACATCGAACACTGAAGCTTTCTTT.

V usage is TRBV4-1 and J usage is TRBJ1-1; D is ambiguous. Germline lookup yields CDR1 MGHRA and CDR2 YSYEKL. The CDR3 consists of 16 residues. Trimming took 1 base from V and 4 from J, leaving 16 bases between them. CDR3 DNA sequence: TGCGCCAGCAGCCAAGCCGAACGGAGTAGAAGCACTGAAGCTTTCTTT. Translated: CASSQAERSRSTEAFF.

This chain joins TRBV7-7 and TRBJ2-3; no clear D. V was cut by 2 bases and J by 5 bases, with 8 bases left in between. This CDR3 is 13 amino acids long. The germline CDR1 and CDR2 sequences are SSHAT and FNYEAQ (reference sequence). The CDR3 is CASSLYAEDTQYF. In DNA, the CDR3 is TGTGCCAGCAGCTTATATGCGGAAGATACGCAGTATTTT. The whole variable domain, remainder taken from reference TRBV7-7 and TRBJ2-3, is GAGVSQSPRYKVTKRGQDVTLRCDPISSHATLYWYQQALGQGPEFLTYFNYEAQPDKSGLPSDRFSAERPEGSISTLTIQRTEQRDSAMYRCASSLYAEDTQYFGPGTRLTVL.

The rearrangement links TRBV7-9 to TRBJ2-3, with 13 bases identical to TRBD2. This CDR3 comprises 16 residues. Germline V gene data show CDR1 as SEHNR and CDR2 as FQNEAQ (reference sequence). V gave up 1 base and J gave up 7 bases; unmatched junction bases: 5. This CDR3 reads CASSLGLAGGGHTQYF. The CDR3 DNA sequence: TGTGCCAGCAGCTTAGGACTAGCGGGGGGAGGCCATACGCAGTATTTT.

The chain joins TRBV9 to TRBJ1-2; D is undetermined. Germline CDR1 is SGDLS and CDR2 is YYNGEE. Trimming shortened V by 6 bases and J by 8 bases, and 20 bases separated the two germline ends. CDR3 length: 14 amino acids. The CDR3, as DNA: TGTGCCAGCAACCATGCCGGGAGAAAATTAGGCTACACCTTC. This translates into CASNHAGRKLGYTF.

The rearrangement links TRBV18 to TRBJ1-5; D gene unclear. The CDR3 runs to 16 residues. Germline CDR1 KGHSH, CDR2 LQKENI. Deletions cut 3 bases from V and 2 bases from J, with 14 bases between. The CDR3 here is CASSPPTMVGNQPQHF. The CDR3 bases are TGTGCCAGCTCACCCCCGACTATGGTCGGCAATCAGCCCCAGCATTTT.

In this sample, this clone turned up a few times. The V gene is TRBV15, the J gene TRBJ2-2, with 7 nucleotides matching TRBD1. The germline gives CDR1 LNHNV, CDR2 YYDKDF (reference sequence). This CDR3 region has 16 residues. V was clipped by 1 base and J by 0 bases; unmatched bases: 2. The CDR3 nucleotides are TGTGCCACCAGCAGAGGAGGGACAGCGAACACCGGGGAGCTGTTTTTT. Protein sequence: CATSRGGTANTGELFF.

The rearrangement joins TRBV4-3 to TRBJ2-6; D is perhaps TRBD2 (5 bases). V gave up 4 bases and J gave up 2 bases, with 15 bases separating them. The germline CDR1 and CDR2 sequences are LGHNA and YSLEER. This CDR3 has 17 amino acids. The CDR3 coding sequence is TGCGCCAGCAGCCTTTCCAGTCGGGAAGCTGGGGCCAACGTCCTGACTTTC. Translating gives CASSLSSREAGANVLTF.

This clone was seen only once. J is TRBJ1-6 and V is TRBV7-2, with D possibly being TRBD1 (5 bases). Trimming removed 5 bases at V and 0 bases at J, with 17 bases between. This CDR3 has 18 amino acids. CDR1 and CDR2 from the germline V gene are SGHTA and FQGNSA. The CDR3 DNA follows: TGTGCCAGCAGCCGCAGGGCTTACGGAAGCTCCTATAATTCACCCCTCCACTTT. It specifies CASSRRAYGSSYNSPLHF.

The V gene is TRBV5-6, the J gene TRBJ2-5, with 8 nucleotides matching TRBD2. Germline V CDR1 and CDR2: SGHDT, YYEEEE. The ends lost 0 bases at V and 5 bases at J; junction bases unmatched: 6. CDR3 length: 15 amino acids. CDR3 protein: CASSLGTGGPETQYF. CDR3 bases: TGTGCCAGCAGCTTGGGAACGGGGGGGCCGGAGACCCAGTACTTC.

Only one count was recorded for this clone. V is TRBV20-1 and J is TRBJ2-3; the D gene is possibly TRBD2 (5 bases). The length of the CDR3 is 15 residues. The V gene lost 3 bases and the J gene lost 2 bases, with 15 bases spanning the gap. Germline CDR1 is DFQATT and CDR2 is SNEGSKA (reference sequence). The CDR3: CSASLGLADTDTQYF. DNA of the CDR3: TGCAGTGCTAGTCTGGGTCTAGCAGACACAGATACGCAGTATTTT.

The CDR3 region has the DNA TGTGCCAGCAGCTTGGGATCTGGCAGGAACAATGAGCAGTTCTTC. Its protein is CASSLGSGRNNEQFF. V is TRBV5-5 and J is TRBJ2-1; unclear D gene. The length of the CDR3 is 15 residues. The V gene lost 0 bases and the J gene lost 5 bases, with 12 bases spanning the gap. The V gene's germline CDR1 is SGHKS and CDR2 YYEKEE (reference sequence).

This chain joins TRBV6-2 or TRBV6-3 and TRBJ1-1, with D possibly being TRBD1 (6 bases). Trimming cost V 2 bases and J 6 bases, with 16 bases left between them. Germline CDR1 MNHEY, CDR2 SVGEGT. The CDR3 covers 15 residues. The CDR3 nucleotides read TGTGCCAGCAGTTACCTGAGGCAGGGGCGGGCTGAAGCTTTCTTT. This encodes CASSYLRQGRAEAFF.